Listed below are T cell receptor beta chains from one sample, sequenced in a study of blood T cell repertoires in COVID-19. The method was immunoSEQ multiplex PCR; TCRdb's version includes in-frame clones alone and lacks a portion of them. This table holds about 210,000 clones, around three quarters found once. Specimen: peripheral blood. The receptors come from an older woman with acute or convalescent COVID-19. CDR3s include the opening cysteine and the closing phenylalanine or tryptophan. A D gene is named only where the DNA matches it firmly. Some rows mark clone size as missing; the rest say once, few, many or name a class of expanded clone.

j_gene,v_gene,abundance,d_gene,CDR3aa,CDR3nt
TRBJ1-1,TRBV5-1,.,TRBD1,CASSLAVTGGMNTEAFF,TGCGCCAGCAGCTTGGCCGTGACAGGGGGCATGAACACTGAAGCTTTCTTT
TRBJ2-7,TRBV12-3/TRBV12-4,.,TRBD1,CASSRRGSYEQYF,TGTGCCAGCAGTCGCAGGGGGAGCTACGAGCAGTACTTC
TRBJ2-5,TRBV7-9,.,.,CAGGVGGKETQYF,TGTGCCGGGGGAGTGGGCGGGAAAGAGACCCAGTACTTC
TRBJ1-6,TRBV7-2,.,TRBD1,CASSRDRGHSPLHF,TGTGCCAGCAGCAGGGACAGGGGGCATTCACCCCTCCACTTT
TRBJ1-1,TRBV11-3,.,.,CASSLGANAEAFF,TGTGCCAGCAGCTTAGGAGCAAACGCTGAAGCTTTCTTT
TRBJ2-2,TRBV7-3,.,.,CASSSLEGAVIGELFF,TGTGCCAGCAGCTCCCTGGAGGGGGCTGTAATCGGGGAGCTGTTTTTT
TRBJ2-1,TRBV7-9,.,.,CASSTRGEQFF,TGTGCCAGCTCCACTAGGGGTGAGCAGTTCTTC
TRBJ1-1,TRBV30,.,TRBD1,CASRGQGKSEAFF,TGTGCCTCCAGGGGACAGGGGAAATCTGAAGCTTTCTTT
TRBJ2-3,TRBV5-1,.,TRBD2,CASSPSGGARTQYF,TGCGCCAGCAGCCCTAGCGGGGGGGCCAGAACGCAGTATTTT
TRBJ2-3,TRBV4-3,.,TRBD2,CASSQVGQRGSTDTQYF,TGCGCCAGCAGCCAAGTCGGCCAGCGGGGTAGCACAGATACGCAGTATTTT
TRBJ2-1,TRBV6-5,.,.,CASTPLFHEQFF,TGTGCCAGCACTCCCCTGTTCCATGAGCAGTTCTTC
TRBJ2-7,TRBV7-9,.,.,CASSFPNLSPEQYF,TGTGCCAGCAGCTTCCCTAACCTCTCACCGGAGCAGTACTTC
TRBJ2-7,TRBV20-1,.,TRBD1,CSASLRDRIVPGEQYF,TGCAGTGCTAGTCTCCGGGACAGGATAGTTCCGGGCGAGCAGTACTTC
TRBJ2-7,TRBV7-2,.,.,CASSLSPGLYYEQYF,TGTGCCAGCAGCTTAAGCCCAGGGTTATACTACGAGCAGTACTTC
TRBJ2-7,TRBV27,.,TRBD1,CASSLPGQGIYEQYF,TGTGCCAGCAGTTTACCCGGACAGGGAATATACGAGCAGTACTTC
TRBJ2-7,TRBV21-1,.,.,CASSKVDRGAHEQYF,TGTGCCAGCAGCAAAGTCGACAGGGGGGCCCACGAGCAGTACTTC
TRBJ2-5,TRBV5-4,.,.,CASGLQGGETQYF,TGTGCCAGCGGGTTACAGGGTGGGGAGACCCAGTACTTC
TRBJ2-5,TRBV6-4,.,.,CASSDPLRGRETQYF,TGTGCCAGCAGTGACCCCCTGCGGGGGCGGGAGACCCAGTACTTC
TRBJ2-3,TRBV19,.,TRBD2,CASSTARAGQDTQYF,TGTGCCAGTAGTACGGCCAGAGCGGGGCAAGATACGCAGTATTTT
TRBJ2-1,TRBV6-1,.,TRBD2,CASSEMLGRDEQFF,TGTGCCAGCAGTGAAATGTTAGGGAGGGATGAGCAGTTCTTC
TRBJ1-4,TRBV21-1,.,.,CASYNPRTGLFF,TGTGCCAGCTACAATCCCCGGACAGGTTTGTTTTTT
TRBJ2-1,TRBV6-5,.,.,CASSYWGGEQFF,TGTGCCAGCAGTTACTGGGGAGGTGAGCAGTTCTTC
TRBJ2-3,TRBV5-1,.,TRBD1,CASSLSTGGSDTQYF,TGCGCCAGCAGCTTGTCTACAGGGGGGTCGGATACGCAGTATTTT
TRBJ2-3,TRBV7-2,.,TRBD2,CAATSGGWTDTQYF,TGTGCCGCGACTAGCGGGGGGTGGACAGATACGCAGTATTTT
TRBJ2-5,TRBV19,.,.,CASSITGVGTQETQYF,TGTGCCAGTAGTATCACAGGTGTGGGGACACAAGAGACCCAGTACTTC
TRBJ1-4,TRBV4-1,.,TRBD1,CASSPRDRGYNEKLFF,TGCGCCAGCAGCCCCCGGGACAGGGGGTATAATGAAAAACTGTTTTTT
TRBJ1-3,TRBV18,.,.,CASSPSTQGAGNTIYF,TGTGCCAGCTCACCAAGTACACAGGGAGCTGGAAACACCATATATTTT
TRBJ1-2,TRBV18,.,.,CASSPGEGGYGYTF,TGTGCCAGCTCACCCGGGGAGGGCGGCTATGGCTACACCTTC
TRBJ1-1,TRBV5-5,few,.,CASSLVDRSEAFF,TGTGCCAGCAGCTTGGTCGACAGGAGTGAAGCTTTCTTT
TRBJ1-5,TRBV19,.,TRBD1,CASSLTGGASSNQPQHF,TGTGCCAGCTCCTTGACAGGGGGCGCAAGTAGCAATCAGCCCCAGCATTTT
TRBJ2-1,TRBV24-1,once,TRBD1,CATSGTGQLYNEQFF,TGTGCCACCAGCGGGACGGGACAGCTCTACAATGAGCAGTTCTTC
TRBJ2-5,TRBV11-3,.,.,CASSLSEQETQYF,TGTGCCAGCAGCTTAAGTGAGCAAGAGACCCAGTACTTC
TRBJ2-1,TRBV18,.,.,CASSPEQDNEQFF,TGTGCCAGCTCACCAGAGCAGGATAATGAGCAGTTCTTC
TRBJ2-7,TRBV18,.,.,CASSPDSISYEQYF,TGTGCCAGCTCACCCGACAGTATCTCCTACGAGCAGTACTTC
TRBJ1-5,TRBV7-8,.,TRBD1,CASSGGGQGHQPQHF,TGTGCCAGCAGCGGGGGGGGACAGGGTCATCAGCCCCAGCATTTT
TRBJ2-7,TRBV3-1/TRBV3-2,.,TRBD2,CASSQVHGRQYEQYF,TGTGCCAGCAGCCAGGTTCACGGGAGGCAATACGAGCAGTACTTC
TRBJ2-1,TRBV6-6,.,TRBD2,CASSPSVALAGGLASSYNEQFF,TGTGCCAGCAGTCCATCCGTGGCACTAGCGGGGGGTCTAGCGTCTTCGTACAATGAGCAGTTCTTC
TRBJ2-1,TRBV15,.,.,CATSRGSTGALREQFF,TGTGCCACCAGCAGGGGCTCTACAGGAGCCCTCCGTGAGCAGTTCTTC
TRBJ2-3,TRBV19,.,.,CASSPGNPGADTQYF,TGTGCCAGTAGTCCCGGGAACCCCGGGGCAGATACGCAGTATTTT
TRBJ2-7,TRBV6-2/TRBV6-3,.,.,CASSQTTESYSYEQYF,TGTGCCAGCAGTCAAACGACAGAATCGTACTCCTACGAGCAGTACTTC
TRBJ1-5,TRBV30,few,.,CAWSTGDNQPQHF,TGTGCCTGGAGTACGGGGGATAATCAGCCCCAGCATTTT